These 3 T cell receptor beta chains were sequenced from one sample in a study of T cell responses to AZD1222 COVID-19 vaccine. Here immunoSEQ multiplex PCR was the method, and the copy in TCRdb shows in-frame clones only, minus some. There are under 80,000 clones in the sample; 70% to 90% occur only once, and under 1.5% lies in the top ten. The sequences come from peripheral blood, collected 28 days after the second AZD1222 dose. The receptors stem from an adult who received the AZD1222 COVID-19 vaccine.

The gene calls are TRBV27 and TRBJ2-2, with TRBD2 matching 11 bases. The CDR3 has 13 amino acids. The germline CDR1 and CDR2 sequences are MNHEY and SMNVEV (reference sequence). Germline trimming cut 5 bases from V and 11 bases from J; bases unmatched to any gene: 4. CDR3 sequence reads: CASSRTSGSELFF. Written as DNA, the CDR3 is TGTGCCAGCAGTCGCACTAGCGGGAGTGAGCTGTTTTTT.

There are a few counts of this clone. The chain has TRBV7-3 and TRBJ2-1; 8 nucleotides line up with TRBD1. V lost 5 bases, J lost 6 bases, and 3 bases stayed unmatched. The germline CDR1 and CDR2 sequences are SGHTA and FQGTGA. The CDR3 loop spans 13 amino acids. DNA of the CDR3: TGTGCCAGCAGCCAGGACAGGGCCAATGAGCAGTTCTTC. Translation: CASSQDRANEQFF.

This clone is medium-sized (0.01 to 0.1%) in the sample. This chain connects TRBV6-4 to TRBJ2-2; D unclear. The V gene's germline CDR1 is MRHNA and CDR2 SNTAGT. The V end lost 3 bases, the J end lost 3 bases, and 8 bases lay between the germline ends. This CDR3 has 14 residues. Here the CDR3 DNA reads TGTGCCAGCAGTGAAGGACCAGACACCGGGGAGCTGTTTTTT. Translated, it gives CASSEGPDTGELFF.